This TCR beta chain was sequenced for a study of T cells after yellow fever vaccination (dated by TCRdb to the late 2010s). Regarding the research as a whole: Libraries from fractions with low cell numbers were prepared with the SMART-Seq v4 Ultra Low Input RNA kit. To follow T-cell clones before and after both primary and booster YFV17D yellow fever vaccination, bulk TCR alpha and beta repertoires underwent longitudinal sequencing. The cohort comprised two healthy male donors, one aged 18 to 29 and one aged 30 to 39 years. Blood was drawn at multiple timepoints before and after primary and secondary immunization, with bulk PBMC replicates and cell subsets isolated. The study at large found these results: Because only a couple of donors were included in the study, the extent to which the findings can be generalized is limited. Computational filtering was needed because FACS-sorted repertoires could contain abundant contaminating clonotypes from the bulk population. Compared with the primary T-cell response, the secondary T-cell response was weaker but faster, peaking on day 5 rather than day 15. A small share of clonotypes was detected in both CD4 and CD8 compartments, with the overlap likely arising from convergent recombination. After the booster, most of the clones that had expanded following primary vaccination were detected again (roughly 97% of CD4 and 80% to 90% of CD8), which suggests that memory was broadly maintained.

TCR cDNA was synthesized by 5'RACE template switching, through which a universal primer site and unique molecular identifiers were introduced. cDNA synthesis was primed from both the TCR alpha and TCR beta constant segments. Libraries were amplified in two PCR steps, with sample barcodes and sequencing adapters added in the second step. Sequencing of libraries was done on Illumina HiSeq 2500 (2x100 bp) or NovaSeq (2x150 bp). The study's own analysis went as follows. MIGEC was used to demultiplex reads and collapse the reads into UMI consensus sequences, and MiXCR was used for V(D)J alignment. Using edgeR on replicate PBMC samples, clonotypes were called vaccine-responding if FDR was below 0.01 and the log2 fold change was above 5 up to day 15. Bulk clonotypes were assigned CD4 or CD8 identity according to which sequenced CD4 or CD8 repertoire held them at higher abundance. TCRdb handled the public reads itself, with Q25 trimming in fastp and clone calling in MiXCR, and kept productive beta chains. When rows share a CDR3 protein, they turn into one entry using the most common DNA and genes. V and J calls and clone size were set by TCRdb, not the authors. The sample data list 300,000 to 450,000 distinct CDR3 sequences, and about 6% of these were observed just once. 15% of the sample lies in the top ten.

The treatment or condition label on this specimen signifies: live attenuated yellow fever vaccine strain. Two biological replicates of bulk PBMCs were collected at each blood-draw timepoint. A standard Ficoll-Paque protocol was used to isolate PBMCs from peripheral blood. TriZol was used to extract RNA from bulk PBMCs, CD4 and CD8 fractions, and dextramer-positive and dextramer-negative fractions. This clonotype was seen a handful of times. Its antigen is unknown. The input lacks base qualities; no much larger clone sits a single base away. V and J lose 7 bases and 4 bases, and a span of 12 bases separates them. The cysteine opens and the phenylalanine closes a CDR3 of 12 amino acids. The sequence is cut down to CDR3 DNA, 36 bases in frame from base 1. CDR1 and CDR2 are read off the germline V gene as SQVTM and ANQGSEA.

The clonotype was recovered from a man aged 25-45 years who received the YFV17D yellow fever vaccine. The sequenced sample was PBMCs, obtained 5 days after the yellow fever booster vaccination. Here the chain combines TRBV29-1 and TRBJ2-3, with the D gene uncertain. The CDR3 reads CSANPTSDTQYF. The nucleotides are TGCAGCGCCAACCCAACCTCAGATACGCAGTATTTT.